This T cell receptor beta chain comes out of a study of T-cell memory formation after mild COVID-19. This clonotype was seen once. Its antigen remains unidentified. Study results and caveats: Most CD4+ clones that shrank were in CM and EM, while CD8+ ones turned up in EMRA. Several responding clones turned up in pre-infection memory, indicating that cross-reactive memory may have taken part.

The germline CDR1 and CDR2 sequences are SEHNR and FQNEAQ (reference sequence). The CDR3 spans 13 residues. Trimming removed 4 bases from V and 8 bases from J, with 14 bases in between. TCRdb reanalysed the 5' RACE reads using MiXCR and keeps one entry per CDR3 protein. The table has 400,000 to 500,000 distinct CDR3 sequences, around 20% seen once. This receptor was obtained from an adult woman who had mild COVID-19 (a few samples of this study predate the infection). Cell type and time point are not known. The chain employs TRBV7-9 and TRBJ1-2; D unclear. Sequenced sample: PBMCs or a T cell subset sorted from them (not recorded which). The CDR3 DNA is TGTGCCAGCAGCTCCCCTCTGGAGGAGGGCTACACCTTC. It translates to CASSSPLEEGYTF.